What follows describes a single TCR beta chain. The sample comes from a study of T cell responses to AZD1222 COVID-19 vaccine. The data were produced by immunoSEQ multiplex PCR, yet TCRdb's version contains in-frame clones alone and is incomplete. The data show approximately 100,000 clones, roughly 93% seen once. The sequencing here drew on peripheral blood, taken on day 0 of AZD1222 vaccination. The sequence was collected from an adult in good health.

The CDR3 bases are TGTGCCATCAGTGAAGACAGGGACCCTACGAAGCAGTACTTC. As protein: CAISEDRDPTKQYF. The rearrangement joins TRBV10-3 to TRBJ2-7, with TRBD1 matching 7 bases. The germline V gene encodes CDR1 ENHRY and CDR2 SYGVKD. With V trimmed by 3 bases and J by 8 bases, 10 bases remained unmatched. The CDR3 contains 14 residues.